What follows are 21 T cell receptor beta chains derived from one specimen sequenced in a study of cytomegalovirus exposure and HLA in healthy donors. This table comes from immunoSEQ multiplex PCR, and its TCRdb copy is limited to in-frame clones, with some not included. In the table there are about 130,000 clones, 75% to 90% of which are singletons. The sequenced material came from PBMCs. These receptors were taken from a woman aged 25 to 39 in good health and CMV-seropositive.

V is TRBV6-1 and J is TRBJ2-1; D is perhaps TRBD2 (5 bases). CDR3 size: 14 residues. Trimming cost V 6 bases and J 6 bases, with 15 bases left between them. Germline-derived CDR1 and CDR2 are MNHNS and SASEGT. CDR3 residues: CASRTSNWGNEQFF. The CDR3 DNA reads as TGTGCCAGCAGAACTAGTAATTGGGGCAATGAGCAGTTCTTC.

The chain uses TRBV5-1 and TRBJ2-1; D remains ambiguous. CDR3 length: 15 amino acids. Per germline, CDR1 SGHRS and CDR2 YFSETQ. The ends were cut back, 7 bases at V and 0 bases at J, with 14 bases in the middle. The CDR3 nucleotides read TGCGCCAGCGCCCTACGGAGCCACTCCTACAATGAGCAGTTCTTC. This gives the protein CASALRSHSYNEQFF.

The chain links TRBV28 to TRBJ1-2, with unresolved D. Trimming pared 6 bases from V and 6 bases from J, leaving 17 bases between. CDR3 size: 14 residues. Germline V gene sequence: CDR1 MDHEN, CDR2 SYDVKM. CDR3 residues: CASSRPTGADGYTF. The CDR3 DNA follows: TGTGCCAGCAGCCGACCCACGGGAGCTGATGGCTACACCTTC.

The rearrangement uses TRBV10-3 and TRBJ1-1; D gene uncertain. CDR3 length: 13 residues. Germline V CDR1 and CDR2: ENHRY, SYGVKD. V lost 7 bases and J lost 3, with 12 bases in between. The CDR3 sequence is CAITGRRYTEAFF. As DNA, the CDR3 is TGTGCCATCACCGGGAGAAGGTACACTGAAGCTTTCTTT.

The CDR3 sequence: CSGGTANGYTF. The DNA of the CDR3 is TGCAGTGGAGGGACAGCAAATGGCTACACCTTC. The rearrangement joins TRBV20-1 to TRBJ1-2; TRBD1 agrees at 7 bases. The trim removed 7 bases at V and 6 bases at J, leaving 5 bases unmatched. In germline, CDR1 is DFQATT, CDR2 SNEGSKA (reference sequence). This CDR3 comprises 11 residues.

The V gene is TRBV6-6, the J gene TRBJ1-1; 7 bases match TRBD1. This CDR3 has 15 amino acids. V lost 7 bases, J lost 0 bases, and 8 bases stayed unmatched. From germline, CDR1 is MNHNY and CDR2 SVGAGI (reference sequence). CDR3: CASTGTVSMNTEAFF. The CDR3 DNA follows: TGTGCCAGCACCGGGACAGTTTCCATGAACACTGAAGCTTTCTTT.

The chain recombines TRBV5-1 with TRBJ2-3, with D tentatively TRBD2 (6 bases). Trimming took 5 bases from V and 5 from J, leaving 18 bases between them. The germline V gene has CDR1 SGHRS and CDR2 YFSETQ. This CDR3 has 15 residues. CDR3 sequence reads: CASRYRASGQDTQYF. CDR3 nucleotides: TGCGCCAGCAGATACCGAGCCAGCGGGCAAGATACGCAGTATTTT.

The chain is built from TRBV5-1 and TRBJ2-1; TRBD1 agrees at 9 bases. Germline V gives CDR1 SGHRS, CDR2 YFSETQ. CDR3 size: 15 residues. The junction had 10 bases not matched to a gene; V was cut back by 4 bases and J by 8 bases. CDR3 sequence (DNA): TGCGCCAGCAGCCTAACACCGGGACAGGGAGATGAGCAGTTCTTC. Its protein product is CASSLTPGQGDEQFF. Full variable domain (outside the CDR3, taken from reference TRBV5-1 and TRBJ2-1): KAGVTQTPRYLIKTRGQQVTLSCSPISGHRSVSWYQQTPGQGLQFLFEYFSETQRNKGNFPGRFSGRQFSNSRSEMNVSTLELGDSALYLCASSLTPGQGDEQFFGPGTRLTVL.

The chain links TRBV7-9 to TRBJ2-7, with 7 bases that match TRBD2. CDR3 length equals 16 residues. V was clipped by 3 bases and J by 2 bases; unmatched bases: 10. Germline V gives CDR1 SEHNR, CDR2 FQNEAQ (reference sequence). The CDR3 sequence is CASSLSLAVFTYEQYF. CDR3 nucleotide sequence: TGTGCCAGCAGCTTGTCGCTAGCGGTTTTCACCTACGAGCAGTACTTC.

The J gene is TRBJ1-6, the V gene TRBV27; no reliable D call. Germline loops: CDR1 MNHEY, CDR2 SMNVEV (reference sequence). There are 13 residues in the CDR3. V lost 6 bases to trimming and J lost 7 bases, with 10 bases between them. The CDR3 loop reads CASSQEPNSPLHF. In nucleotides, the CDR3 is TGTGCCAGCAGCCAGGAACCCAATTCACCCCTCCACTTT.

V is TRBV9 and J is TRBJ1-1; the D is unclear. V was clipped by 0 bases and J by 0 bases, with 9 bases between them. The CDR3 is 15 residues long. Germline CDR1 SGDLS, CDR2 YYNGEE. CDR3: CASSVVPRLNTEAFF. DNA for the CDR3: TGTGCCAGCAGCGTAGTACCCAGATTGAACACTGAAGCTTTCTTT.

This clone occurred a few times. CDR3 residues: CASSQGGNYEQYF. The DNA of the CDR3 is TGCGCCAGCAGCCAGGGAGGGAACTACGAGCAGTACTTC. The chain recombines TRBV5-1 with TRBJ2-7, with 7 bases lining up with TRBD2. The CDR3 spans 13 residues. Germline V gene data show CDR1 as SGHRS and CDR2 as YFSETQ. Trimming took 4 bases from V and 3 from J; bases not matched to a gene: 4.

V gene TRBV11-2 combines with J gene TRBJ2-5; 7 positions agree with TRBD1. Germline-derived CDR1 and CDR2 are SGHAT and FQNNGV. There are 14 residues in the CDR3. J gave up 5 bases and V 1 base, and 4 bases lay outside the gene matches. CDR3 coding DNA: TGTGCCAGCAGCTTAGGGACAGGTTTTGAGACCCAGTACTTC. It specifies CASSLGTGFETQYF.

This clone was found a few times. The chain couples TRBV2 to TRBJ2-2, with 8 bases lining up with TRBD1. Germline trimming cut 4 bases from V and 6 bases from J; bases unmatched to any gene: 1. The CDR3 runs 13 residues. Germline CDR1 SNHLY, CDR2 FYNNEI. CDR3 in amino acids: CASSGDRPGELFF. CDR3 DNA: TGTGCCAGCAGTGGGGACAGGCCCGGGGAGCTGTTTTTT.

The rearrangement links TRBV6-6 to TRBJ2-1; D is possibly TRBD2 (6 bases). This CDR3 is 15 amino acids long. V was pared by 7 bases and J by 7 bases, with 20 bases between. CDR1 and CDR2 from the germline V gene are MNHNY and SVGAGI (reference sequence). CDR3 region: CASKVTGASGNEQFF. The CDR3 DNA sequence: TGTGCCAGCAAGGTTACGGGAGCGAGTGGGAATGAGCAGTTCTTC.

This rearrangement joins TRBV23-1 to TRBJ2-7; D might be TRBD1 (6 bases). TRBV23-1 is classed as an ORF, of uncertain function. V lost 0 bases, J lost 2 bases, and 11 bases lay in between. The CDR3 loop spans 15 amino acids. CDR3 protein: CASSQSGTRPYEQYF. CDR3 sequence (DNA): TGCGCCAGCAGTCAATCCGGGACACGGCCCTACGAGCAGTACTTC.

This rearrangement joins TRBV28 to TRBJ2-1; 11 positions agree with TRBD2. The germline V gene encodes CDR1 MDHEN and CDR2 SYDVKM. CDR3 length equals 14 residues. V was clipped by 5 bases and J by 4 bases; unmatched bases: 1. CDR3 sequence reads: CASSGLAGYNEQFF. CDR3 nucleotide sequence: TGTGCCAGCAGTGGACTAGCGGGTTACAATGAGCAGTTCTTC.

The chain has TRBV28 and TRBJ2-5; TRBD2 aligns across 9 bases. The V gene end was trimmed by 8 bases and the J gene end by 5 bases; junction bases not matched to a gene: 12. Germline assignment: CDR1 MDHEN and CDR2 SYDVKM. CDR3 length equals 15 residues. The CDR3 reads CASGSSGDPPETQYF. DNA of the CDR3: TGTGCCAGCGGCTCTAGCGGGGACCCCCCCGAGACCCAGTACTTC.

The CDR3 nucleotides read TGTGCCAGCAGCTTGGTCCCAACTGAAGCTTTCTTT. The encoded protein is CASSLVPTEAFF. V and J are TRBV5-4 and TRBJ1-1; D not resolved. The CDR3 covers 12 residues. From germline, CDR1 is SGHNT and CDR2 YYREEE (reference sequence). With 0 bases removed from V and 5 bases from J, the gap between germline ends came to 5 bases.

This clone was picked up one time. The chain uses TRBV9 and TRBJ2-7, with 9 bases identical to TRBD1. Per the germline V gene, CDR1 is SGDLS and CDR2 is YYNGEE. The CDR3 spans 15 residues. V lost 3 bases to trimming and J lost 6 bases; unmatched junction nucleotides: 10. The CDR3: CASSETGGKTSEQYF. The DNA of the CDR3 is TGTGCCAGCAGCGAAACAGGGGGCAAGACTAGCGAGCAGTACTTC.

The chain is built from TRBV27 and TRBJ2-2, with 9 bases matching TRBD1. Germline V gene sequence: CDR1 MNHEY, CDR2 SMNVEV (reference sequence). CDR3 length: 15 residues. The V gene end was trimmed by 5 bases and the J gene end by 6 bases; junction bases not matched to a gene: 7. The CDR3 protein is CASSPTGGSPGELFF. CDR3 nucleotide sequence: TGTGCCAGCAGTCCCACAGGGGGCTCACCCGGGGAGCTGTTTTTT.